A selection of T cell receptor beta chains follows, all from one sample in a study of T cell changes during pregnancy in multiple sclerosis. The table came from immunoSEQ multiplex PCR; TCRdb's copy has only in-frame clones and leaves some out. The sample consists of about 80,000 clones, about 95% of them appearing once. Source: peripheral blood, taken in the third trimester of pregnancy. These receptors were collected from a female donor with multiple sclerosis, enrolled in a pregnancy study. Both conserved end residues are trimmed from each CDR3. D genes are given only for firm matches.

ASSQGTAMNTEAF TRBD1 TRBJ1-1 TRBV5-1 13
ASSETGEGLETQY - TRBJ2-5 TRBV9 13
ASSKDTGADTQY TRBD1 TRBJ2-3 TRBV7-6 12
ASTELAGDLVY TRBD2 TRBJ2-7 TRBV6-5 11
ASSVEGRRSEQY - TRBJ2-7 TRBV9 12
ATAALTGGGYT - TRBJ1-2 TRBV5-1 11
ASSRTGGSYNEQF TRBD1 TRBJ2-1 TRBV9 13
ASTLEAGRSETQY TRBD2 TRBJ2-5 TRBV2 13
ASSEGRGGPSGELF TRBD2 TRBJ2-2 TRBV2 14
ASGKTGGTDTQY TRBD1 TRBJ2-3 TRBV5-5 12
ASSTGQGNYGYT TRBD1 TRBJ1-2 TRBV11-2 12
ASSPTSGGSNEQF TRBD2 TRBJ2-1 TRBV2 13
ASSYGTGLEQY TRBD1 TRBJ2-7 TRBV6-5 11
ASSIGGGTGVNEQF TRBD1 TRBJ2-1 TRBV19 14
ASSFENYYGYT - TRBJ1-2 TRBV5-4 11
ASSPGTGYEYEQY TRBD1 TRBJ2-7 TRBV7-9 13
ASSFLASQETQY - TRBJ2-5 TRBV27 12
ASSPFWTVSVEQY - TRBJ2-7 TRBV7-9 13
ASSLVWAGGVDEQF TRBD2 TRBJ2-1 TRBV7-2 14
ASSLGWGQGAYEQY TRBD1 TRBJ2-7 TRBV5-1 14
ASSPSGGRGNEQF TRBD2 TRBJ2-1 TRBV7-2 13
ASSQDQGTAPGRETQY - TRBJ2-5 TRBV4-2 16
ASSLGGGPQETQY - TRBJ2-5 TRBV11-2 13
ASSLQLAGASGELF TRBD2 TRBJ2-2 TRBV5-6 14
ATSPDGREFYGYT - TRBJ1-2 TRBV15 13